Shown below are 23 T cell receptor beta chains from a single sample sequenced in a study of blood T cells in healthy people across ages. Combining a sample-barcoded 5' primer with a J-beta primer mix, a second PCR ran for about 7 to 11 cycles. TCRdb used MiXCR to reprocess the 5' RACE reads, holding one entry per CDR3 protein. The sample carries approximately 850,000 distinct CDR3 sequences, around 42% recorded once. Sequenced sample: blood. The receptor set was obtained from a man aged 60 to 69 in good health.

The gene calls are TRBV6-2 or TRBV6-3 and TRBJ2-3, with 9 bases aligning to TRBD1. This CDR3 region has 14 residues. V dropped 8 bases and J dropped 1; count of bases not matched to a gene: 4. CDR1 is MNHEY and CDR2 is SVGEGT in the germline V gene. As DNA, the CDR3 is TGTGCCAGCCACCGGGACAGGGGCACAGATACGCAGTATTTT. This translates into CASHRDRGTDTQYF.

The chain couples TRBV7-9 to TRBJ1-2; the D gene is possibly TRBD1 (5 bases). V was trimmed by 10 bases and J by 2 bases, leaving 17 bases between them. The germline V gene encodes CDR1 SEHNR and CDR2 FQNEAQ (reference sequence). There are 14 residues in the CDR3. The CDR3 DNA reads as TGTGCCACTACGGAGGAGGGGTTGAACTATGGCTACACCTTC. Its protein is CATTEEGLNYGYTF.

The chain joins TRBV6-1 to TRBJ2-7, with 7 bases identical to TRBD1. CDR1 and CDR2 (germline): MNHNS, SASEGT. The ends lost 4 bases at V and 2 bases at J; junction bases unmatched: 11. The CDR3 runs to 16 residues. The CDR3: CASSASRDSFTYEQYF. Here the CDR3 DNA reads TGTGCCAGCAGTGCTTCTCGGGACAGTTTCACCTACGAGCAGTACTTC.

There are a few counts of this clonotype. The rearrangement joins TRBV5-1 to TRBJ2-1; TRBD2 aligns across 11 bases. The germline gives CDR1 SGHRS, CDR2 YFSETQ. The CDR3 sequence is 17 residues long. Germline trimming cut 0 bases from V and 4 bases from J; bases unmatched to any gene: 6. The CDR3 here is CASSLDVAGGPYNEQFF. CDR3 DNA: TGCGCCAGCAGCTTGGATGTAGCGGGGGGGCCGTACAATGAGCAGTTCTTC. The full variable domain, its missing parts supplied by reference TRBV5-1 and TRBJ2-1, is KAGVTQTPRYLIKTRGQQVTLSCSPISGHRSVSWYQQTPGQGLQFLFEYFSETQRNKGNFPGRFSGRQFSNSRSEMNVSTLELGDSALYLCASSLDVAGGPYNEQFFGPGTRLTVL.

The V and J genes are TRBV10-1 and TRBJ2-5; 8 nucleotides agree with TRBD1. Germline V lookup: CDR1 WNHNN, CDR2 SYGVQD (reference sequence). After removal of 6 bases from V and 11 bases from J, the junction contained 14 bases not matched to a gene. There are 14 residues in the CDR3. The CDR3 DNA is TGCGCCAGCAGCGTGGGACAGGCCAGGAGTGAGCAGTACTTC. Translated: CASSVGQARSEQYF.

The chain combines TRBV7-2 with TRBJ2-6; D gene uncertain. CDR1 and CDR2 from the germline V gene are SGHTA and FQGNSA. Trimming took off 8 bases at V and 0 bases at J, with 14 bases between the two ends. The CDR3 has 16 residues. The CDR3 is CASPLETYSGANVLTF. In DNA form, the CDR3 reads TGTGCCAGCCCACTCGAAACCTACTCTGGGGCCAACGTCCTGACTTTC.

This chain joins TRBV20-1 and TRBJ2-2, with D tentatively TRBD2 (5 bases). CDR3 length: 13 amino acids. The germline V and J ends were trimmed by 1 base and 7 bases, with 10 bases remaining between them. The V gene's germline CDR1 is DFQATT and CDR2 SNEGSKA (reference sequence). The CDR3 DNA reads TGCAGTGCTAGAGTTCGAGAGGGCGGGGAGCTGTTTTTT. This gives the protein CSARVREGGELFF.

The chain is built from TRBV5-1 and TRBJ2-7; perhaps TRBD1 as D (6 bases). CDR3 size: 15 residues. V dropped 4 bases and J dropped 6 bases, with 20 bases sitting between them. The germline V gene encodes CDR1 SGHRS and CDR2 YFSETQ. CDR3 region: CASSQSGQPLLEQYF. DNA for the CDR3: TGCGCCAGCAGCCAAAGCGGACAGCCCCTCCTCGAGCAGTACTTC.

The rearrangement joins TRBV7-3 to TRBJ2-1; a possible D gene is TRBD2 (6 bases). Germline lookup yields CDR1 SGHTA and CDR2 FQGTGA. CDR3 length: 15 residues. V gave up 5 bases and J gave up 7 bases, with 18 bases separating them. The CDR3 DNA reads as TGTGCCAGCAGCCCAAGCCCCGGGACTCTAAATGAGCAGTTCTTC. This sequence encodes CASSPSPGTLNEQFF.

This sequence joins TRBV27 and TRBJ1-1, with D possibly matching TRBD1 (6 bases). This CDR3 has 16 residues. The V and J ends lost 4 bases and 1 base respectively, with 16 bases between them. Germline V gives CDR1 MNHEY, CDR2 SMNVEV (reference sequence). CDR3 region: CASSSAVGGGNTEAFF. For the CDR3, the DNA is TGTGCCAGCAGTTCCGCGGTAGGGGGGGGGAACACTGAAGCTTTCTTT.

This chain connects TRBV6-2 or TRBV6-3 to TRBJ2-1; D is undetermined. The germline V gene encodes CDR1 MNHEY and CDR2 SVGEGT. V dropped 4 bases and J dropped 9 bases, with 10 bases sitting between them. The CDR3 consists of 12 residues. The DNA of the CDR3 is TGTGCCAGCAGTTGGGCGAACAGTGAGCAGTTCTTC. This translates into CASSWANSEQFF.

The chain combines TRBV4-1 with TRBJ1-2; D possibly corresponds to TRBD1 (5 bases). Germline-derived CDR1 and CDR2 are MGHRA and YSYEKL. This CDR3 has 14 residues. With 6 bases removed from V and 3 bases from J, the gap between germline ends came to 14 bases. The CDR3 bases are TGCGCCAGCAGTTCGGTCCCGGGGGACTATGGCTACACCTTC. Its protein product is CASSSVPGDYGYTF.

A few counts support this clonotype. The J gene is TRBJ2-1, the V gene TRBV5-1; 7 bases fit TRBD2. CDR3 length equals 16 residues. The germline V gene has CDR1 SGHRS and CDR2 YFSETQ. V lost 0 bases, J lost 0 bases, and 3 bases stayed unmatched. CDR3 sequence (DNA): TGCGCCAGCAGCTTGGTTGGGACTAACTCCTACAATGAGCAGTTCTTC. Its protein is CASSLVGTNSYNEQFF. Based on the CDR3 plus reference TRBV5-1 and TRBJ2-1, the full variable domain is KAGVTQTPRYLIKTRGQQVTLSCSPISGHRSVSWYQQTPGQGLQFLFEYFSETQRNKGNFPGRFSGRQFSNSRSEMNVSTLELGDSALYLCASSLVGTNSYNEQFFGPGTRLTVL.

CDR3 sequence: CASKLEDRNGYTF. The CDR3 DNA is TGTGCCAGCAAACTCGAGGACCGAAATGGCTACACCTTC. This chain links TRBV6-2 or TRBV6-3 with TRBJ1-2; D is unresolved. The CDR3 is 13 residues long. Trimming pared 7 bases from V and 6 bases from J, leaving 15 bases between. Per the germline V gene, CDR1 is MNHEY and CDR2 is SVGEGT.

The chain has TRBV6-1 and TRBJ1-4, with D tentatively TRBD1 (6 bases). Deletions cut 6 bases from V and 7 bases from J, with 9 bases between. CDR3 length: 12 amino acids. The germline V gene has CDR1 MNHNS and CDR2 SASEGT. CDR3 sequence reads: CASSGQSEKLFF. Written as DNA, the CDR3 is TGTGCCAGCAGCGGACAGAGTGAAAAACTGTTTTTT.

This clonotype occurred a few times. This chain connects TRBV6-2 or TRBV6-3 to TRBJ2-7; D uncertain. CDR1 is MNHEY and CDR2 is SVGEGT in the germline V gene. This CDR3 contains 12 residues. The ends were cut back, 1 base at V and 6 bases at J, with 7 bases in the middle. CDR3 nucleotide sequence: TGTGCCAGCAGTTACTTGCAGGCCGAGCAGTACTTC. Its protein is CASSYLQAEQYF.

The CDR3 sequence: CASSLGTGVGANVLTF. In DNA form, the CDR3 reads TGTGCCAGCAGCTTAGGGACAGGGGTTGGGGCCAACGTCCTGACTTTC. The chain is built from TRBV11-2 and TRBJ2-6; TRBD1 matches 9 bases. The trim removed 1 base at V and 3 bases at J, leaving 1 base unmatched. Germline CDR1 SGHAT, CDR2 FQNNGV. The CDR3 has 16 residues.

This clonotype was recorded many times. The gene calls are TRBV2 and TRBJ1-6, with 7 positions matching TRBD1. This CDR3 is 17 amino acids long. V was pared by 3 bases and J by 4 bases, with 9 bases of the junction left unmatched. CDR1 is SNHLY, CDR2 FYNNEI, per germline. Here the CDR3 reads CASSDRPTGLYNSPLHF. CDR3 DNA sequence: TGTGCCAGCAGTGATCGGCCGACAGGGCTTTATAATTCACCCCTCCACTTT.

V is TRBV9 and J is TRBJ1-2; TRBD1 is a possible D gene (6 bases). The CDR3 consists of 14 residues. Trimming cost V 3 bases and J 6 bases, with 15 bases left between them. CDR1 is SGDLS, CDR2 YYNGEE, per germline. The CDR3 loop reads CASSAGHHSDGYTF. The CDR3 bases are TGTGCCAGCAGCGCGGGACATCACTCGGATGGCTACACCTTC. Drawing the rest from reference TRBV9 and TRBJ1-2, the complete variable domain is DSGVTQTPKHLITATGQRVTLRCSPRSGDLSVYWYQQSLDQGLQFLIQYYNGEERAKGNILERFSAQQFPDLHSELNLSSLELGDSALYFCASSAGHHSDGYTFGSGTRLTVV.

The rearrangement links TRBV18 to TRBJ2-3, with D unresolved. The CDR3 contains 12 residues. Trimming removed 2 bases from V and 6 bases from J, with 6 bases in between. Germline CDR1 KGHSH, CDR2 LQKENI. The CDR3 spells CASSPESDTQYF. The CDR3 region has the DNA TGTGCCAGCTCACCAGAGTCCGATACGCAGTATTTT.

The CDR3 region has the DNA TGTGCCAGCAGCTTAACGGCCACGAGCTCTGGAAACACCATATATTTT. Translated, it gives CASSLTATSSGNTIYF. The chain carries TRBV7-6 and TRBJ1-3, with unresolved D. The CDR3 has 16 amino acids. Trimming shortened V by 2 bases and J by 0 bases, and 11 bases separated the two germline ends. The germline V gene has CDR1 SGHVS and CDR2 FNYEAQ.

The chain couples TRBV12-3 or TRBV12-4 to TRBJ2-5; tentatively, D is TRBD2 (5 bases). Trimming pared 1 base from V and 3 bases from J, leaving 9 bases between. This CDR3 region has 14 residues. CDR3 bases: TGTGCCAGCAGTTTAGGATCCGGGGAAGAGACCCAGTACTTC. It is translated as CASSLGSGEETQYF.

This clonotype has ten or more counts. This rearrangement joins TRBV7-9 to TRBJ2-1; the match to TRBD1 covers 7 bases. The CDR3 is 12 residues long. After removal of 2 bases from V and 10 bases from J, the junction contained 2 bases not matched to a gene. Germline loops: CDR1 SEHNR, CDR2 FQNEAQ (reference sequence). The CDR3 DNA follows: TGTGCCAGCAGCTTAAGACAGGGCGAGCAGTTCTTC. Its protein is CASSLRQGEQFF. Complete variable domain (other parts from reference TRBV7-9 and TRBJ2-1): DTGVSQNPRHKITKRGQNVTFRCDPISEHNRLYWYRQTLGQGPEFLTYFQNEAQLEKSRLLSDRFSAERPKGSFSTLEIQRTEQGDSAMYLCASSLRQGEQFFGPGTRLTVL.